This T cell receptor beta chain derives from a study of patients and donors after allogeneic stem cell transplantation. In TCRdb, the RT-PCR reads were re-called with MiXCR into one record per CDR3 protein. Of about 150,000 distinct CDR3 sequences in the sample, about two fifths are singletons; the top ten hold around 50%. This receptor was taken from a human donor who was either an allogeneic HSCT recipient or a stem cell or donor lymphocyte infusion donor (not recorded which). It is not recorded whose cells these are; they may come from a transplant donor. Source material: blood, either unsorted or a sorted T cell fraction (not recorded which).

CDR3 amino acids: CSVPGPPYAFF. CDR3 nucleotides: TGCAGCGTTCCGGGACCTCCATACGCTTTCTTT. V gene TRBV29-1 combines with J gene TRBJ1-1; the D gene is possibly TRBD1 (5 bases). CDR1 is SQVTM and CDR2 is ANQGSEA in the germline V gene. Trimming took off 5 bases at V and 11 bases at J, with 15 bases between the two ends. The CDR3 is 11 residues long.